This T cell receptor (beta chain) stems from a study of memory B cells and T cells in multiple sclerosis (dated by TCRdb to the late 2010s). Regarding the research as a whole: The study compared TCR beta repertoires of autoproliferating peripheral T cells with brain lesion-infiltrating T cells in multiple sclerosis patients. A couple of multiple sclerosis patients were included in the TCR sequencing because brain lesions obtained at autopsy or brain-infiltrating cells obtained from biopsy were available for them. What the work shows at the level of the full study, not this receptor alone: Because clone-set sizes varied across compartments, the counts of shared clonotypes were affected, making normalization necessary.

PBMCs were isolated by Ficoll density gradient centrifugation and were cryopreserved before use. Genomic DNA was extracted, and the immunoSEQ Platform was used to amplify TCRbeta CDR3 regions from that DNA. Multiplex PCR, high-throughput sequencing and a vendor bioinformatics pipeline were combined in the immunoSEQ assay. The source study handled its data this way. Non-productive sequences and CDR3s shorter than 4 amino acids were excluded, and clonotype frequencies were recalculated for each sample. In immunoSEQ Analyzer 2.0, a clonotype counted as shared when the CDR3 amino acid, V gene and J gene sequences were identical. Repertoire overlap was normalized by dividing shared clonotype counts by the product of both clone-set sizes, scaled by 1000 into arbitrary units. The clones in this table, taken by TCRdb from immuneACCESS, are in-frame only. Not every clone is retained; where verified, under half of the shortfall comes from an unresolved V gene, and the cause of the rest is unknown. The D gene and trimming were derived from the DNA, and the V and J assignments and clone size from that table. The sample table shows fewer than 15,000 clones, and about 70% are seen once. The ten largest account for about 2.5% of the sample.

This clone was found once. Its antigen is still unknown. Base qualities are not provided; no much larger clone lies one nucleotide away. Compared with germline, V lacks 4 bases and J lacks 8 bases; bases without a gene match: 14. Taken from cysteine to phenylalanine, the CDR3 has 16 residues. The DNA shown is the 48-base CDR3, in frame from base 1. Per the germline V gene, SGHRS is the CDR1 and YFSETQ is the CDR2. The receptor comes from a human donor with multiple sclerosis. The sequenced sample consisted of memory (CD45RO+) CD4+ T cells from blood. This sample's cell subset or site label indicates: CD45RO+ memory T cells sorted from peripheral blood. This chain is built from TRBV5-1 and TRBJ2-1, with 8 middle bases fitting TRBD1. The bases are TGCGCCAGCAGCCCCAGGACAGGGCCGGCCAATCATGAGCAGTTCTTC. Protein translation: CASSPRTGPANHEQFF.